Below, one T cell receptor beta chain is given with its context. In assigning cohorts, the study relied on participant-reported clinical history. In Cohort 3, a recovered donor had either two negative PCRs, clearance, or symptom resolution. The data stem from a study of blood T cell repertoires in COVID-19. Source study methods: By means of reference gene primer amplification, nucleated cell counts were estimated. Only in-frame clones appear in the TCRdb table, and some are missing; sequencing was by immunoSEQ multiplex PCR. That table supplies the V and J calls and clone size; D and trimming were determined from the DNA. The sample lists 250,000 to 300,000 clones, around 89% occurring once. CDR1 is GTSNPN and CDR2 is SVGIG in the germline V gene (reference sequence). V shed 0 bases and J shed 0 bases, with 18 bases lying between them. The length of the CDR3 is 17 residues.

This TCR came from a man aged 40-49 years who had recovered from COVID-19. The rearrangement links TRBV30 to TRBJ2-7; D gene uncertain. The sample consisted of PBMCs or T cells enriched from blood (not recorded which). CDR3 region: CAWSVNERFLSSYEQYF. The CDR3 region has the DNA TGTGCCTGGAGTGTAAACGAGAGGTTTCTGAGCTCCTACGAGCAGTACTTC.